The 11 T cell receptor beta chains below come from one sample, sequenced in a study of Graves' ophthalmopathy and Graves' hyperthyroidism. Scientists amplified the TCR beta CDR3 regions from RNA transcripts. Following a first-round RT-PCR that used HTBI primers, a second-round multiplex PCR was carried out. MiXCR, run by TCRdb on the multiplex PCR reads, gives a single entry per CDR3 protein. The sample includes a few hundred thousand distinct CDR3 sequences, 35% to 45% of them seen just once. The specimen sequenced was peripheral blood or thyroid tissue (not recorded which). The receptors derive from an adult man with Graves' hyperthyroidism.

This clonotype was observed at least ten times. The chain is built from TRBV29-1 and TRBJ1-1, with 7 bases fitting TRBD1. Germline assignment: CDR1 SQVTM and CDR2 ANQGSEA. Trimming cost V 7 bases and J 3 bases; bases outside gene matches: 8. This CDR3 has 13 amino acids. CDR3: CSASTGLDTEAFF. In DNA form, the CDR3 reads TGCAGCGCTTCGACAGGGTTGGACACTGAAGCTTTCTTT.

The CDR3 loop reads CASSVIGLGNQETQYF. CDR3 bases: TGTGCCAGCAGTGTAATAGGCCTGGGGAACCAAGAGACCCAGTACTTC. The rearrangement links TRBV2 to TRBJ2-5; D ambiguous. Trimming took 4 bases from V and 0 from J, leaving 15 bases between them. CDR3 length equals 16 residues. Germline V gene lookup returns CDR1 SNHLY and CDR2 FYNNEI.

This clonotype was seen ten or more times. The gene calls are TRBV7-9 and TRBJ2-7, with D possibly TRBD2 on 7 matching bases. CDR1 and CDR2 (germline): SEHNR, FQNEAQ (reference sequence). The length of the CDR3 is 15 residues. The V gene lost 5 bases and the J gene lost 5 bases, with 19 bases spanning the gap. CDR3 protein: CASSPMRGGRDEQYF. The CDR3 bases are TGTGCCAGCAGCCCTATGAGGGGGGGCCGGGACGAGCAGTACTTC. Using reference TRBV7-9 and TRBJ2-7 for the parts outside the CDR3, the full variable domain is DTGVSQNPRHKITKRGQNVTFRCDPISEHNRLYWYRQTLGQGPEFLTYFQNEAQLEKSRLLSDRFSAERPKGSFSTLEIQRTEQGDSAMYLCASSPMRGGRDEQYFGPGTRLTVT.

This clonotype was seen just once. Given the absence of the conserved phenylalanine or tryptophan at the CDR3 end, a read error is likely. The chain couples TRBV20-1 to TRBJ1-1; 8 positions match TRBD1. J gave up 3 bases and V 5 bases, and 11 bases lay outside the gene matches. The CDR3 is made up of 15 amino acids. CDR1 is DFQATT, CDR2 SNEGSKA, per germline (reference sequence). The CDR3 here is CSASRAGGRYTEAFL. The CDR3, as DNA: TGCAGTGCTTCCCGGGCAGGGGGCCGTTACACTGAAGCTTTCCTT.

This clonotype was detected ten times or more. The chain has TRBV7-8 and TRBJ2-7, with a tentative D call TRBD2 (5 bases). CDR1 is SGHVS and CDR2 is FQNEAQ in the germline V gene. The CDR3 contains 14 residues. V lost 6 bases and J lost 3, with 15 bases in between. The CDR3 region has the DNA TGTGCCAGCAGTTACGGACTGGATTTCTACGAGCAGTACTTC. Translation: CASSYGLDFYEQYF.

This clonotype was detected only once. This sequence may be a read error, since a much larger clone differs from it by one base. This chain links TRBV28 with TRBJ2-7, with TRBD2 matching over 10 bases. The CDR3 has 13 amino acids. From germline, CDR1 is MDHEN and CDR2 SYDVKM. CDR3 loop: CVSISSGSYEQYF. The CDR3 nucleotides are TGTGTCAGCATATCTAGCGGGAGCTACGAGCAGTACTTC.

This clonotype was seen at least ten times. This rearrangement joins TRBV10-3 to TRBJ2-7; possibly TRBD1 for D (6 bases). The germline CDR1 and CDR2 sequences are ENHRY and SYGVKD. Trimming cost V 4 bases and J 0 bases, with 10 bases left between them. The CDR3 runs to 14 residues. CDR3 sequence reads: CAISAQGSSYEQYF. The CDR3 nucleotides are TGTGCCATCAGTGCGCAGGGGAGCTCCTACGAGCAGTACTTC.

This clonotype occurred once. The CDR3 sequence is CASSVLVKPISDTQYF. The CDR3 nucleotides read TGTGCCAGCAGCGTACTGGTAAAACCTATCTCAGATACGCAGTATTTT. The V gene is TRBV7-3, the J gene TRBJ2-3; D remains ambiguous. The CDR3 has 16 amino acids. Germline V gene data show CDR1 as SGHTA and CDR2 as FQGTGA. V lost 5 bases and J lost 4, with 19 bases in between.

This clonotype was detected many times. The rearrangement links TRBV13 to TRBJ2-7; 7 bases fit TRBD2. The germline CDR1 and CDR2 sequences are PRHDT and FYEKMQ (reference sequence). Trimming took 3 bases from V and 0 from J; bases not matched to a gene: 5. The CDR3 length is 15 residues. CDR3 in amino acids: CASSLGGSSSYEQYF. The CDR3 DNA sequence: TGTGCCAGCAGCTTGGGAGGGTCGAGCTCCTACGAGCAGTACTTC.

V is TRBV5-6 and J is TRBJ2-7; 12 positions agree with TRBD1. The CDR3 is 17 amino acids. The trim removed 3 bases at V and 7 bases at J, leaving 14 bases unmatched. The germline V gene has CDR1 SGHDT and CDR2 YYEEEE. The CDR3 DNA reads as TGTGCCAGCAGCTCCGCTAGCTGGGGGACAGGGGGCAATGAGCAGTACTTC. Its translation is CASSSASWGTGGNEQYF.

The V and J genes are TRBV29-1 and TRBJ2-3; the match to TRBD1 covers 8 bases. The V gene end was trimmed by 6 bases and the J gene end by 6 bases; junction bases not matched to a gene: 20. Per germline, CDR1 SQVTM and CDR2 ANQGSEA. The CDR3 is 17 amino acids. The CDR3 DNA is TGCAGCGTGGGGGAAAGGACAGGGCGAGAGGAAGGGGATACGCAGTATTTT. The encoded protein is CSVGERTGREEGDTQYF.